One and the same sample provided the 22 T cell receptor beta chains below, sequenced in a study of cytotoxic CD8 clonotypes in ibrutinib-treated CLL. TCRdb keeps only in-frame clones here, not all; method: immunoSEQ multiplex PCR. The profile shows around 300,000 clones, around four fifths of them singletons. The source material was PBMCs, sampled before ibrutinib treatment. The source of these receptors is a human donor with chronic lymphocytic leukemia.

V is TRBV18 and J is TRBJ1-2; 7 positions match TRBD1. Germline V gene sequence: CDR1 KGHSH, CDR2 LQKENI. The ends lost 6 bases at V and 5 bases at J; junction bases unmatched: 9. CDR3 size: 14 residues. The chain's CDR3 is CASSPGQERYGYTF. The CDR3 DNA reads as TGTGCCAGCTCTCCAGGACAGGAACGATATGGCTACACCTTC.

The gene calls are TRBV7-6 and TRBJ2-3, with 9 bases lining up with TRBD2. V lost 5 bases and J lost 2; bases outside the gene matches: 8. The CDR3 is made up of 16 amino acids. Germline values: CDR1 SGHVS, CDR2 FNYEAQ. DNA of the CDR3: TGTGCCAGCAGCCCTTTAGCGGGAGTCAACACAGATACGCAGTATTTT. This gives the protein CASSPLAGVNTDTQYF.

The genes are TRBV27 and TRBJ2-2; 8 bases fit TRBD1. This CDR3 comprises 13 residues. The germline CDR1 and CDR2 sequences are MNHEY and SMNVEV (reference sequence). The ends lost 5 bases at V and 6 bases at J; junction bases unmatched: 2. The CDR3 spells CASSLTGAGELFF. CDR3 nucleotides: TGTGCCAGCAGTCTGACAGGGGCCGGGGAGCTGTTTTTT.

V gene TRBV6-1 combines with J gene TRBJ1-1; 7 bases map to TRBD1. V was clipped by 2 bases and J by 1 base; unmatched bases: 4. Germline V gene sequence: CDR1 MNHNS, CDR2 SASEGT. This CDR3 spans 15 amino acids. This CDR3 reads CASSEPGQWNTEAFF. The CDR3 DNA follows: TGTGCCAGCAGTGAACCGGGACAGTGGAACACTGAAGCTTTCTTT.

V gene TRBV9 combines with J gene TRBJ1-5; D is possibly TRBD1 (6 bases). The germline CDR1 and CDR2 sequences are SGDLS and YYNGEE. Between the trimmed V and J ends, which lost 4 bases and 1 base, there was a span of 12 bases. The CDR3 consists of 15 residues. The CDR3 DNA sequence: TGTGCCAGCAGCCCCGGCGGGGGCAGCAATCAGCCCCAGCATTTT. Protein: CASSPGGGSNQPQHF. The whole variable domain, filled in from reference TRBV9 and TRBJ1-5, reads DSGVTQTPKHLITATGQRVTLRCSPRSGDLSVYWYQQSLDQGLQFLIQYYNGEERAKGNILERFSAQQFPDLHSELNLSSLELGDSALYFCASSPGGGSNQPQHFGDGTRLSIL.

This chain uses TRBV7-9 with TRBJ2-1, with TRBD2 matching over 15 bases. CDR1 is SEHNR, CDR2 FQNEAQ, per germline (reference sequence). V was pared by 4 bases and J by 6 bases, with 4 bases of the junction left unmatched. This CDR3 region has 16 residues. In DNA form, the CDR3 reads TGTGCCAGCAGCTCAGGGACTAGCGGGAGGTCCAATGAGCAGTTCTTC. The encoded protein is CASSSGTSGRSNEQFF.

This chain connects TRBV18 to TRBJ2-1, with 11 positions matching TRBD2. J gave up 5 bases and V 3 bases, and 3 bases lay outside the gene matches. The CDR3 extends over 15 amino acids. Germline-derived CDR1 and CDR2 are KGHSH and LQKENI. The CDR3, as DNA: TGTGCCAGCTCACCGACTAGCGGGAAGGACAATGAGCAGTTCTTC. The encoded protein is CASSPTSGKDNEQFF.

V is TRBV7-9 and J is TRBJ2-3; tentatively, D is TRBD2 (5 bases). The CDR3 is 15 amino acids. From germline, CDR1 is SEHNR and CDR2 FQNEAQ (reference sequence). Trimming took off 1 base at V and 2 bases at J, with 10 bases between the two ends. The CDR3 coding sequence is TGTGCCAGCAGCTTAGATCGGGGTTTCACAGATACGCAGTATTTT. This codes for CASSLDRGFTDTQYF. Full variable domain (rest looked up from reference TRBV7-9 and TRBJ2-3): DTGVSQNPRHKITKRGQNVTFRCDPISEHNRLYWYRQTLGQGPEFLTYFQNEAQLEKSRLLSDRFSAERPKGSFSTLEIQRTEQGDSAMYLCASSLDRGFTDTQYFGPGTRLTVL.

V gene TRBV5-4 combines with J gene TRBJ2-7, with 10 bases lining up with TRBD2. Germline V gives CDR1 SGHNT, CDR2 YYREEE (reference sequence). V was clipped by 3 bases and J by 4 bases; unmatched bases: 10. The CDR3 has 16 residues. The DNA for the CDR3 is TGTGCCAGCAGCTCCCAGCGGGGGGGTCGGGCTTACGAGCAGTACTTC. This translates into CASSSQRGGRAYEQYF.

This clone was recorded once. This sample includes further DNA sequences coding for the same CDR3. The rearrangement links TRBV28 to TRBJ2-7; D is unresolved. Deletions cut 4 bases from V and 2 bases from J, with 9 bases between. Germline V gives CDR1 MDHEN, CDR2 SYDVKM. CDR3 length: 13 amino acids. This CDR3 is CASSSPTTYEQYF. The DNA for the CDR3 is TGTGCCAGCAGTTCACCCACTACCTACGAGCAGTACTTC.

This chain joins TRBV27 and TRBJ2-7, with a weak D call TRBD2 (6 bases). This CDR3 contains 13 residues. Trimming removed 3 bases from V and 3 bases from J, with 9 bases in between. Germline V gene lookup returns CDR1 MNHEY and CDR2 SMNVEV (reference sequence). The CDR3 spells CASSFYSGYEQYF. DNA of the CDR3: TGTGCCAGCAGTTTCTATAGCGGCTACGAGCAGTACTTC.

The V gene is TRBV19, the J gene TRBJ2-5; D call uncertain. The CDR3 is 13 amino acids. V was trimmed by 4 bases and J by 4 bases, leaving 10 bases between them. From germline, CDR1 is LNHDA and CDR2 SQIVND (reference sequence). This chain's CDR3 is CASSSYLGETQYF. CDR3 sequence (DNA): TGTGCCAGTAGTAGTTACCTTGGAGAGACCCAGTACTTC.

The chain carries TRBV19 and TRBJ2-2, with D perhaps TRBD2 (6 bases). Germline V gene data show CDR1 as LNHDA and CDR2 as SQIVND (reference sequence). Trimming removed 2 bases from V and 6 bases from J, with 7 bases in between. The CDR3 is 13 amino acids. CDR3 sequence reads: CASSIWGAGELFF. Written as DNA, the CDR3 is TGTGCCAGTAGTATATGGGGGGCCGGGGAGCTGTTTTTT.

Only one count was recorded for this clone. CDR3 sequence: CASSLYGTGRYEQYF. In DNA, the CDR3 is TGTGCCAGCAGTTTATACGGGACAGGGCGCTACGAGCAGTACTTC. V gene TRBV27 combines with J gene TRBJ2-7; 9 positions match TRBD1. V was pared by 1 base and J by 3 bases, with 4 bases of the junction left unmatched. The CDR3 extends over 15 amino acids. CDR1 and CDR2 from the germline V gene are MNHEY and SMNVEV (reference sequence).

As concerns this clone: Given the absence of the conserved phenylalanine or tryptophan at the CDR3 end, a read error is likely. It is unclear where the CDR3 begins or ends on the DNA, so no DNA is shown, and the CDR3 is as TCRdb lists it. CDR3 protein: CASSLLGLAGAPLEL. The chain carries TRBV7-2 and TRBJ2-7; the table's D call, TRBD2, was not checked against the DNA. From germline, CDR1 is SGHTA and CDR2 FQGNSA. The CDR3 is 15 amino acids in total, end residues counted.

The chain links TRBV7-7 to TRBJ2-5; possibly TRBD1 for D (7 bases). Germline V gives CDR1 SSHAT, CDR2 FNYEAQ (reference sequence). CDR3 length: 13 amino acids. The CDR3 region has the DNA TGTGCTTCTTCATCAGGGGGGTCGGAGACCCAGTACTTC. It is translated as CASSSGGSETQYF.

The CDR3 DNA reads TGTGCCAGCAGGCAGACTAGCGGGGGCTCCTACGAGCAGTACTTC. The encoded protein is CASRQTSGGSYEQYF. This chain connects TRBV6-5 to TRBJ2-7, with TRBD2 matching over 12 bases. This CDR3 has 15 residues. Germline CDR1 is MNHEY and CDR2 is SVGAGI. The V and J ends lost 6 bases and 0 bases, in that order; junction bases with no gene match: 3.

This clone was recorded only once. This chain links TRBV7-6 with TRBJ2-3; no clear D. V was clipped by 2 bases and J by 6 bases, with 18 bases between them. In germline, CDR1 is SGHVS, CDR2 FNYEAQ. This CDR3 region has 16 residues. The CDR3 sequence is CASSLFGGLGLDTQYF. The DNA for the CDR3 is TGTGCCAGCAGCTTATTTGGTGGTCTGGGTTTGGATACGCAGTATTTT.

The V call is TRBV9, the J call TRBJ2-5; 10 nucleotides line up with TRBD2. The CDR3 has 14 residues. CDR1 SGDLS and CDR2 YYNGEE come from the germline V gene. V lost 1 base, J lost 4 bases, and 1 base stayed unmatched. CDR3 nucleotides: TGTGCCAGCAGCGTACTAGCGGGAGCAGAGACCCAGTACTTC. Its protein product is CASSVLAGAETQYF.

This clone was recorded a few times. The chain couples TRBV28 to TRBJ2-1; 7 bases map to TRBD2. The V segment lost 7 bases and the J segment 8 bases; nucleotides outside the gene matches: 20. This CDR3 comprises 17 residues. The germline V gene encodes CDR1 MDHEN and CDR2 SYDVKM. CDR3 coding DNA: TGTGCCAGCACCATCTACGGGACGGCTAGCGGTATGGATGAGCAGTTCTTC. Translated, it gives CASTIYGTASGMDEQFF.

The rearrangement links TRBV6-7 to TRBJ2-7; D possibly corresponds to TRBD2 (5 bases). TRBV6-7 is placed among ORFs of uncertain function. This CDR3 comprises 14 residues. Trimming stripped 3 bases from V and 2 bases from J, with 11 bases between. The CDR3 loop is CASSYSGGTYEQYF. Written as DNA, the CDR3 is TGTGCCAGCAGTTATTCCGGAGGAACCTACGAGCAGTACTTC.

CDR3 sequence (DNA): TGTGCCAGCAGTCCGGGGTCGAAGGCGAACACCATATATTTT. It is translated as CASSPGSKANTIYF. The chain has TRBV28 and TRBJ1-3, with D uncertain. The CDR3 runs 14 residues. From germline, CDR1 is MDHEN and CDR2 SYDVKM. V lost 5 bases and J 7 bases, leaving 15 bases between the germline ends. Drawing the rest from reference TRBV28 and TRBJ1-3, the complete variable domain is DVKVTQSSRYLVKRTGEKVFLECVQDMDHENMFWYRQDPGLGLRLIYFSYDVKMKEKGDIPEGYSVSREKKERFSLILESASTNQTSMYLCASSPGSKANTIYFGEGSWLTVV.